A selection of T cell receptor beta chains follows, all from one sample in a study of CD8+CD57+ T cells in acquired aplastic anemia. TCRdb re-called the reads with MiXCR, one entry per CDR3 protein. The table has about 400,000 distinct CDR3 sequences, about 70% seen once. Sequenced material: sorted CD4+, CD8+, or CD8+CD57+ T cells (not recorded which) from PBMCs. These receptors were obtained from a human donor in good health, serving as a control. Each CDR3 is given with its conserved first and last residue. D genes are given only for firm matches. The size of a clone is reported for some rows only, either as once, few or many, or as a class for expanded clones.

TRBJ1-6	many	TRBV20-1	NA	CSARDHSRSYNSPLHF	TGCAGTGCTAGAGATCACAGCCGATCCTATAATTCACCCCTCCACTTT
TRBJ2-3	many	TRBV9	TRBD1	CASSSQGAPGSRAFTDTQYF	TGTGCCAGCAGCTCACAGGGGGCGCCTGGTTCGCGGGCGTTCACAGATACGCAGTATTTT
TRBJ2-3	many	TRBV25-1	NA	CASSIQGLTDTQYF	TGTGCCAGCAGTATTCAGGGACTTACAGATACGCAGTATTTT
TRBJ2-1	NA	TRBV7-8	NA	CASSLIGAPNYEQF	TGTGCCAGCAGCTTAATTGGGGCCCCCAACTACGAGCAGTTC
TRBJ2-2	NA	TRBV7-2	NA	CASSPLWGELFF	TGTGCCAGCAGCCCACTTTGGGGGGAGCTGTTTTTT
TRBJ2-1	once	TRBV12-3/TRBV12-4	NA	CASSIRDSSYNEQFF	TGTGCCAGCAGTATCCGGGACTCCTCCTACAATGAGCAGTTCTTC
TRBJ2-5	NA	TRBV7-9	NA	CASSLPQRTTPYF	TGTGCCAGCAGCTTGCCCCAGCGAACGACCCCGTACTTC
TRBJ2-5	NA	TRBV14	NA	CASRSEFTPPLYF	TGTGCCAGCAGAAGTGAATTCACCCCTCCACTTTACTTC
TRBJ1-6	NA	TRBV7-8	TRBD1	CASSSGQVRTSSTLHF	TGTGCCAGCAGTTCAGGACAGGTAAGAACGAGCAGTACTCTCCACTTT
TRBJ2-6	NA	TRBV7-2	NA	CASSAAPGGWYYELTF	TGTGCCAGCAGCGCAGCGCCTGGCGGTTGGTACTACGAGCTGACTTTC
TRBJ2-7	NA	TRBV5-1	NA	CASSWGPTSPYEQYF	TGCGCCAGCAGCTGGGGGCCGACTTCGCCCTACGAGCAGTACTTC
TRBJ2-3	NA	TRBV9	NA	CASSLASISGDTQYF	TGTGCCAGCAGCCTAGCCAGCATCTCGGGAGATACGCAGTATTTT
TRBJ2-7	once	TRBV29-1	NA	CSVEANGQSNF	TGCAGCGTTGAAGCAAATGGTCAGAGTAACTTC
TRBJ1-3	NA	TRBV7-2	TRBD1	CASSHGTASGHPLYF	TGTGCCAGCAGTCACGGGACAGCTTCTGGACACCCCCTATATTTT
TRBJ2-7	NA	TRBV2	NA	CASSMGTGQDTQYF	TGTGCCAGCAGTATGGGCACAGGGCAGGACACGCAGTACTTC
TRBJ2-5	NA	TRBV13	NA	CASSSELGRGGTDF	TGTGCCAGCAGCTCAGAGCTGGGGCGCGGAGGCACAGACTTC
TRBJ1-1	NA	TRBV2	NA	CASSQRGKGGEEFF	TGTGCCAGCAGCCAAAGGGGTAAGGGAGGCGAAGAATTCTTT
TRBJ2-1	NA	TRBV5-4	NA	CASSPRRSDEQFF	TGTGCCAGCAGCCCACGGAGATCAGATGAGCAGTTCTTC
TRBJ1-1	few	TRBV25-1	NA	CASRDARVEGGTEAFF	TGTGCCAGCAGAGATGCTCGAGTGGAGGGCGGAACTGAAGCTTTCTTT
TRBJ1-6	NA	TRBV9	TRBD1	CASSGQGRNSPLHF	TGTGCCAGCAGCGGACAGGGAAGGAATTCACCCCTCCACTTT
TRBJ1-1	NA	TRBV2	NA	CASSSRQDTEAFF	TGTGCCAGCAGCTCCCGACAGGACACTGAAGCTTTCTTT
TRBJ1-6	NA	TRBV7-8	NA	CASSASLGRTVKAHF	TGTGCCAGCAGCGCAAGTCTAGGCCGGACAGTCAAAGCGCACTTT
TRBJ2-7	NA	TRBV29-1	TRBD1	CSGGQGRYEQYF	TGCAGCGGGGGACAGGGACGGTACGAGCAGTACTTC
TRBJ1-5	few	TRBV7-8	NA	CASSSWTYYSNQPQHF	TGTGCCAGCAGCTCATGGACATATTATAGCAATCAGCCCCAGCATTTT